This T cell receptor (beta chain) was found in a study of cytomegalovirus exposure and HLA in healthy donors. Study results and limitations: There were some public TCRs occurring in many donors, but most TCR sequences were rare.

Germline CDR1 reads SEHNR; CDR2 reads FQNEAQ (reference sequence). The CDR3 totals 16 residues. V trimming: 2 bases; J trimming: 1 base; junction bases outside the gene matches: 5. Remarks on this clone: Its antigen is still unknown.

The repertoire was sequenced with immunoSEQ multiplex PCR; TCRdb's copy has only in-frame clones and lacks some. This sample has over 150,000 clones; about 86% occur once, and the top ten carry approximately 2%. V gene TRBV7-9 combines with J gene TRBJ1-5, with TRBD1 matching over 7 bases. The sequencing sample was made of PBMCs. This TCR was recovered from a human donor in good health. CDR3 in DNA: TGTGCCAGCAGCTTAACCACAGGGGAAAGCAATCAGCCCCAGCATTTT. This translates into CASSLTTGESNQPQHF.